This T cell receptor (beta chain) was sequenced during a study of T cell changes during pregnancy in multiple sclerosis. Here immunoSEQ multiplex PCR was the method, and the copy in TCRdb shows in-frame clones only, minus some. Here the sample spans over 65,000 clones, roughly nine tenths being singletons. Trimming at V came to 1 base and at J to 6 bases, leaving 9 bases not matched to a gene. The CDR3 is made up of 14 amino acids. The germline V gene encodes CDR1 GTSNPN and CDR2 SVGIG (reference sequence). This TCR derives from a female donor with multiple sclerosis, enrolled in a pregnancy study. This sample comprised peripheral blood, obtained in the second trimester of pregnancy. The genes are TRBV30 and TRBJ2-7; 7 nucleotides match TRBD1. The CDR3 spells CAWSASGQAREQYF. CDR3 DNA sequence: TGTGCCTGGAGTGCCTCCGGACAGGCCCGCGAGCAGTACTTC.